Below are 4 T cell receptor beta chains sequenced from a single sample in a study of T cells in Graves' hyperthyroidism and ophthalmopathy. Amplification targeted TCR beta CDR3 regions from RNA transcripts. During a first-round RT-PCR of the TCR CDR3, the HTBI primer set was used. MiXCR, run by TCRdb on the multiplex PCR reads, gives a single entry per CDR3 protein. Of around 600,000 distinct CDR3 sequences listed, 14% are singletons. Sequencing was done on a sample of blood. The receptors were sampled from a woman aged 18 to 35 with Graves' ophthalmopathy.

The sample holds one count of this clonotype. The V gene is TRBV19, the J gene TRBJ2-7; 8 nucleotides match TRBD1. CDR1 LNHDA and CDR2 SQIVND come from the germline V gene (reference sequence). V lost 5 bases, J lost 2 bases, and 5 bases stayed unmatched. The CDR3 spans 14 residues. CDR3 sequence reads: CASSAQGAAYEQYF. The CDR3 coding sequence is TGTGCCAGTAGTGCTCAGGGGGCCGCCTACGAGCAGTACTTC.

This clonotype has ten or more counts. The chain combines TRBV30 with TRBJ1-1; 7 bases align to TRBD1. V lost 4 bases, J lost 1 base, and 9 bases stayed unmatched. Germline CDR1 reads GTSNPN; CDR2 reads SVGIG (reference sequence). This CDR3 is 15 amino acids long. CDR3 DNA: TGTGCCTGGACCCCCGGGGACAGATCGAACACTGAAGCTTTCTTT. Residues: CAWTPGDRSNTEAFF.

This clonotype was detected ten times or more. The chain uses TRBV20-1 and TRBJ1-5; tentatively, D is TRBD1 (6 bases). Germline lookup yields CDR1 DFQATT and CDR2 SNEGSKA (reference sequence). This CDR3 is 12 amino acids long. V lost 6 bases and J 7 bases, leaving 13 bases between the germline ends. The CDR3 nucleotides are TGCAGTGCCAAACAGGGTGGGCAGCCCCAGCATTTT. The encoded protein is CSAKQGGQPQHF.

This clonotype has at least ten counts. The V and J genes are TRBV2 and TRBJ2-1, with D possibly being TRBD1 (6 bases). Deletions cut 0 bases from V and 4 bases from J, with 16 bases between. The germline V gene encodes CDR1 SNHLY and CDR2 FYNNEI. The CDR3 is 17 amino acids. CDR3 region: CASSEALELRGYNEQFF. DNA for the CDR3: TGTGCCAGCAGTGAAGCGCTTGAACTGAGGGGGTACAATGAGCAGTTCTTC.